Each of the 7 T cell receptor beta chains below was sequenced from the same sample in a study of breast tumors, draining lymph nodes, adjacent tissues. TCRdb fed the multiplex PCR reads into MiXCR, producing one record per CDR3 protein. The data contain some 21,000 distinct CDR3 sequences, roughly 50% of them singletons. The sample consisted of breast tumor tissue. The receptors stem from a female donor with breast cancer. Some clones in this sample may be carry-over from other donors' samples.

Sample share makes this clonotype medium-sized. The CDR3 ends on some other residue instead of the conserved phenylalanine or tryptophan, so this is likely a read error. The chain carries TRBV20-1 and TRBJ2-5, with 8 bases matching TRBD2. The CDR3 spans 16 residues. The trim removed 1 base at V and 5 bases at J, leaving 12 bases unmatched. Looked up from germline, CDR1 is DFQATT and CDR2 is SNEGSKA (reference sequence). The CDR3 DNA is TGCAGTGCTAGAGTCCCGTCGGGAAGCGGGAGTGAGACCCAGTACCTC. Translated: CSARVPSGSGSETQYL.

A remark on this clonotype: The DNA is omitted, as the CDR3 cannot be located on it reliably, and the CDR3 follows TCRdb's listing. The V and J genes are TRBV5-6 and TRBJ2-7. Germline V gives CDR1 SGHDT, CDR2 YYEEEE. Both ends counted, the CDR3 spans 20 residues. The CDR3 protein is CASSFYICSATPPSGYEQYF.

This clonotype was recorded many times. The CDR3 is CASSFVGAAYEQYF. CDR3 nucleotides: TGTGCCAGCAGCTTTGTTGGGGCCGCCTACGAGCAGTACTTC. This chain links TRBV27 with TRBJ2-7; D may be TRBD1 (5 bases). The germline V and J ends were trimmed by 6 bases and 2 bases, with 14 bases remaining between them. The CDR3 is 14 residues long. Germline V gene sequence: CDR1 MNHEY, CDR2 SMNVEV (reference sequence).

The chain uses TRBV7-2 and TRBJ1-5; D is uncertain. Looked up from germline, CDR1 is SGHTA and CDR2 is FQGNSA. Trimming removed 1 base at V and 4 bases at J, with 8 bases between. The CDR3 has 14 amino acids. The CDR3 DNA sequence: TGTGCCAGCAGCTTAGGAAGGGTGAATCAGCCCCAGCATTTT. Encoded protein: CASSLGRVNQPQHF.

The chain links TRBV2 to TRBJ2-7; D uncertain. Germline loops: CDR1 SNHLY, CDR2 FYNNEI. V was cut by 1 base and J by 4 bases, with 8 bases left in between. The CDR3 is 13 amino acids. The CDR3 here is CASSEGGEYEQYF. CDR3 DNA sequence: TGTGCCAGCAGTGAAGGTGGAGAATACGAGCAGTACTTC.

This clonotype is judged medium-sized. The chain employs TRBV19 and TRBJ2-5, with a tentative D call TRBD2 (6 bases). Deletions cut 5 bases from V and 5 bases from J, with 12 bases between. This CDR3 has 13 amino acids. Germline CDR1 and CDR2: LNHDA and SQIVND (reference sequence). The CDR3 here is CASSGGGRETQYF. CDR3 nucleotides: TGTGCCAGTAGTGGAGGAGGGAGGGAGACCCAGTACTTC.

This clonotype has at least ten counts. The rearrangement links TRBV3-1 to TRBJ1-3; 7 bases fit TRBD1. J lost 2 bases, V lost 7 bases, and 5 bases had no gene match. The V gene's germline CDR1 is LGHDT and CDR2 YNNKEL (reference sequence). The CDR3 runs 14 residues. CDR3 coding DNA: TGTGCCAGCACCCGACAGGGAGCTGGAAACACCATATATTTT. Amino acids: CASTRQGAGNTIYF.